Listed here are 11 T cell receptor beta chains from one sample, sequenced in a study of T cell clonotyping in hematopoietic cell transplantation. This table comes from immunoSEQ multiplex PCR, and its TCRdb copy is limited to in-frame clones, with some not included. This sample carries around 11,000 clones, nearly 90% of them seen once, and the ten largest clones take around 15%. Sequenced material: PBMCs, taken 100 days after allogeneic stem cell transplant. The origin of the receptors is a female patient between 55 and 75 years old who had an allogeneic stem cell transplant from an unrelated donor, so the T cells may come from the graft donor. Some clones in this sample may be carry-over from other donors' samples.

The chain joins TRBV6-5 to TRBJ1-5; unclear D gene. Germline values: CDR1 MNHEY, CDR2 SVGAGI. Between the trimmed V and J ends, which lost 2 bases and 2 bases, there was a span of 4 bases. The CDR3 has 13 amino acids. The CDR3 bases are TGTGCCAGCAGTTACAGGGGCAATCAGCCCCAGCATTTT. Encoded protein: CASSYRGNQPQHF.

In this sample, this clone is medium-sized. This sequence joins TRBV27 and TRBJ2-7; 7 positions agree with TRBD1. The CDR3 runs 15 residues. Germline values: CDR1 MNHEY, CDR2 SMNVEV (reference sequence). V lost 4 bases, J lost 3 bases, and 9 bases stayed unmatched. CDR3 in DNA: TGTGCCAGCAGTTCCCCGGGACAGATCCTCTACGAGCAGTACTTC. It yields the protein CASSSPGQILYEQYF.

The genes are TRBV6-4 and TRBJ2-7; D possibly uses TRBD1 or TRBD2 (6 bases each). CDR3 length: 13 amino acids. The V and J ends lost 11 bases and 5 bases respectively, with 19 bases between them. Looked up from germline, CDR1 is MRHNA and CDR2 is SNTAGT. CDR3 protein: CARYSGAIHEQYF. CDR3 DNA sequence: TGTGCCCGCTATTCGGGGGCAATTCACGAGCAGTACTTC.

The chain recombines TRBV30 with TRBJ1-2; a weak D match, TRBD1 (6 bases). Trimming removed 6 bases from V and 6 bases from J, with 14 bases in between. CDR3 length equals 12 residues. Germline V gene lookup returns CDR1 GTSNPN and CDR2 SVGIG (reference sequence). CDR3 in amino acids: CACARGWDGYTF. CDR3 in DNA: TGTGCCTGCGCGAGGGGGTGGGATGGCTACACCTTC.

The chain is built from TRBV30 and TRBJ2-3; TRBD2 aligns across 9 bases. Germline assignment: CDR1 GTSNPN and CDR2 SVGIG (reference sequence). With V trimmed by 3 bases and J by 2 bases, 6 bases remained unmatched. The CDR3 contains 15 residues. The CDR3 spells CAWSGLAGYTDTQYF. The CDR3 coding sequence is TGTGCCTGGAGCGGTCTAGCGGGGTACACAGATACGCAGTATTTT.

The chain joins TRBV7-3 to TRBJ2-3; weak D call: TRBD2 (6 bases). V was clipped by 5 bases and J by 6 bases, with 24 bases between them. The CDR3 is made up of 17 amino acids. From germline, CDR1 is SGHTA and CDR2 FQGTGA. The CDR3 spells CASSLGTSSLYRDTQYF. In DNA, the CDR3 is TGTGCCAGCAGCCTCGGGACTTCCTCGCTTTATCGGGATACGCAGTATTTT. Full variable domain (remainder filled in from reference TRBV7-3 and TRBJ2-3): GAGVSQTPSNKVTEKGKYVELRCDPISGHTALYWYRQSLGQGPEFLIYFQGTGAADDSGLPNDRFFAVRPEGSVSTLKIQRTERGDSAVYLCASSLGTSSLYRDTQYFGPGTRLTVL.

The chain links TRBV7-2 to TRBJ2-7; 10 nucleotides align to TRBD2. The V gene's germline CDR1 is SGHTA and CDR2 FQGNSA. The CDR3 runs 16 residues. V dropped 0 bases and J dropped 0; count of bases not matched to a gene: 2. CDR3: CASSLAASGSSYEQYF. The CDR3 bases are TGTGCCAGCAGCTTAGCGGCTAGCGGGAGCTCCTACGAGCAGTACTTC.

This clone was recorded a few times. This sequence joins TRBV7-9 and TRBJ1-4; 7 bases are a match to TRBD1. J was trimmed by 5 bases and V by 6 bases; bases with no gene match: 3. The CDR3 is 13 amino acids. CDR1 is SEHNR, CDR2 FQNEAQ, per germline (reference sequence). The CDR3, as DNA: TGTGCCAGCAGTCGAGGGGGCAATGAAAAACTGTTTTTT. Its translation is CASSRGGNEKLFF.

V and J are TRBV5-4 and TRBJ2-7, with a weak D call TRBD1 (6 bases). CDR1 is SGHNT and CDR2 is YYREEE in the germline V gene (reference sequence). The V gene lost 4 bases and the J gene lost 4 bases, with 12 bases spanning the gap. CDR3 size: 13 residues. The CDR3 coding sequence is TGTGCCAGCAGCCTGACAGGAAGATACGAGCAGTACTTC. Its protein product is CASSLTGRYEQYF. The whole variable domain, filled in from reference TRBV5-4 and TRBJ2-7, reads ETGVTQSPTHLIKTRGQQVTLRCSSQSGHNTVSWYQQALGQGPQFIFQYYREEENGRGNFPPRFSGLQFPNYSSELNVNALELDDSALYLCASSLTGRYEQYFGPGTRLTVT.

The V and J genes are TRBV7-8 and TRBJ1-1; D may be TRBD1 (5 bases). The CDR3 loop spans 14 amino acids. Deletions cut 1 base from V and 0 bases from J, with 6 bases between. Germline-derived CDR1 and CDR2 are SGHVS and FQNEAQ. The DNA for the CDR3 is TGTGCCAGCAGCTTAGACAGGTTGAACACTGAAGCTTTCTTT. It translates to CASSLDRLNTEAFF. Variable domain in full (rest from reference TRBV7-8 and TRBJ1-1): GAGVSQSPRYKVAKRGQDVALRCDPISGHVSLFWYQQALGQGPEFLTYFQNEAQLDKSGLPSDRFFAERPEGSVSTLKIQRTQQEDSAVYLCASSLDRLNTEAFFGQGTRLTVV.

This clone showed up just once. The rearrangement joins TRBV30 to TRBJ1-1; D is ambiguous. V was trimmed by 2 bases and J by 5 bases, leaving 12 bases between them. The CDR3 consists of 13 residues. Germline CDR1 GTSNPN, CDR2 SVGIG (reference sequence). The CDR3 sequence: CAWSPRGETEAFF. The CDR3 DNA reads as TGTGCCTGGAGTCCCCGGGGAGAGACTGAAGCTTTCTTT.